Shown below are 19 T cell receptor beta chains from a single sample sequenced in a study of breast tumors, draining lymph nodes, adjacent tissues. Using its own MiXCR run on the multiplex PCR reads, TCRdb lists one record per CDR3 protein. The sample shows about 12,000 distinct CDR3 sequences, roughly 70% of them seen only once. Sample: tumor-adjacent breast tissue. The receptor set was obtained from a female donor with breast cancer. Some clones in this sample may be carry-over from other donors' samples.

CDR3 sequence: CASSQDKGGRGTDTQYF. CDR3 bases: TGCGCCAGCAGCCAAGATAAGGGTGGTAGAGGCACAGATACGCAGTATTTT. The chain recombines TRBV4-1 with TRBJ2-3; D is undetermined. V was cut by 0 bases and J by 1 base, with 14 bases left in between. The CDR3 runs 17 residues. Germline-derived CDR1 and CDR2 are MGHRA and YSYEKL.

By share, this clonotype ranks as large (0.1 to 1%). The chain has TRBV9 and TRBJ2-2; D is perhaps TRBD1 or TRBD2 (7 bases each). The CDR3 contains 17 residues. V was pared by 4 bases and J by 1 base, with 17 bases between. Germline assignment: CDR1 SGDLS and CDR2 YYNGEE. As DNA, the CDR3 is TGTGCCAGCAGCCCCGGGGGAGGGGGCGGGAACACCGGGGAGCTGTTTTTT. Amino acid sequence: CASSPGGGGGNTGELFF.

Of note for this clonotype: A junction boundary mismatches the germline segment, possibly from a read error. The rearrangement links TRBV7-3 to TRBJ2-2; D may be TRBD1 (7 bases). This CDR3 comprises 15 residues. Looked up from germline, CDR1 is SGHTA and CDR2 is FQGTGA. This CDR3 reads CASSQTGVWTGGLFF. DNA for the CDR3: TGTGCCAGCAGCCAAACAGGGGTGTGGACCGGGGGGCTGTTTTTT. The complete variable domain, with remaining parts taken from reference TRBV7-3 and TRBJ2-2, reads GAGVSQTPSNKVTEKGKYVELRCDPISGHTALYWYRQSLGQGPEFLIYFQGTGAADDSGLPNDRFFAVRPEGSVSTLKIQRTERGDSAVYLCASSQTGVWTGGLFFGEGSRLTVL.

This clonotype has ten or more counts. The rearrangement links TRBV4-1 to TRBJ2-1, with unresolved D. The CDR3 is 15 residues long. V lost 1 base and J lost 1, with 8 bases in between. CDR1 and CDR2 (germline): MGHRA, YSYEKL. In nucleotides, the CDR3 is TGCGCCAGCAGCCAAGTTCCGGATTCCTACAATGAGCAGTTCTTC. Amino acids: CASSQVPDSYNEQFF.

The gene calls are TRBV30 and TRBJ2-7; 12 nucleotides agree with TRBD1. J lost 6 bases, V lost 4 bases, and 4 bases had no gene match. The CDR3 totals 13 residues. The V gene's germline CDR1 is GTSNPN and CDR2 SVGIG (reference sequence). Here the CDR3 DNA reads TGTGCCTGGACGGGACAGGGGGCGATCGAGCAGTACTTC. Protein product: CAWTGQGAIEQYF.

The J gene is TRBJ2-1, the V gene TRBV7-2, with 9 positions matching TRBD2. The germline CDR1 and CDR2 sequences are SGHTA and FQGNSA. There are 17 residues in the CDR3. The trim removed 4 bases at V and 10 bases at J, leaving 17 bases unmatched. The CDR3 nucleotides read TGTGCCAGCAGCTCTCCACGACTAGCGGTCGCTTTGAGGGAGCAGTTCTTC. Translated, it gives CASSSPRLAVALREQFF. Using reference TRBV7-2 and TRBJ2-1 for the parts outside the CDR3, the full variable domain is GAGVSQSPSNKVTEKGKDVELRCDPISGHTALYWYRQSLGQGLEFLIYFQGNSAPDKSGLPSDRFSAERTGGSVSTLTIQRTQQEDSAVYLCASSSPRLAVALREQFFGPGTRLTVL.

The chain uses TRBV4-1 and TRBJ1-3, with no clear D. This CDR3 region has 15 residues. From germline, CDR1 is MGHRA and CDR2 YSYEKL. V lost 1 base and J 1 base, leaving 8 bases between the germline ends. The chain's CDR3 is CASSQGPASGNTIYF. CDR3 in DNA: TGCGCCAGCAGCCAAGGTCCAGCATCTGGAAACACCATATATTTT.

V usage is TRBV7-8 and J usage is TRBJ2-5; 7 positions agree with TRBD2. Germline values: CDR1 SGHVS, CDR2 FQNEAQ. V was clipped by 0 bases and J by 5 bases; unmatched bases: 6. CDR3 size: 15 residues. The CDR3 region is CASSLAGRAGETQYF. For the CDR3, the DNA is TGTGCCAGCAGCTTAGCGGGGAGGGCTGGGGAGACCCAGTACTTC. The full variable domain, with the rest looked up from reference TRBV7-8 and TRBJ2-5, is GAGVSQSPRYKVAKRGQDVALRCDPISGHVSLFWYQQALGQGPEFLTYFQNEAQLDKSGLPSDRFFAERPEGSVSTLKIQRTQQEDSAVYLCASSLAGRAGETQYFGPGTRLLVL.

The V call is TRBV7-3, the J call TRBJ2-5, with D possibly matching TRBD2 (5 bases). Germline V CDR1 and CDR2: SGHTA, FQGTGA. Trimming took off 5 bases at V and 5 bases at J, with 15 bases between the two ends. CDR3 length: 14 residues. The CDR3 DNA reads TGTGCCAGCAGCCCCCGAGGAGGATGGGAGACCCAGTACTTC. Its protein product is CASSPRGGWETQYF.

Within the sample, this clonotype is medium-sized (0.01 to 0.1%). The chain combines TRBV5-8 with TRBJ2-3; 8 bases fit TRBD2. The CDR3 contains 16 residues. Germline-derived CDR1 and CDR2 are SGHTS and YDEGEE. Unmatched junction bases numbered 11, after V lost 4 bases and J lost 4 bases. The CDR3: CASSPTSGAGADTQYF. Here the CDR3 DNA reads TGTGCCAGCAGCCCCACTAGCGGTGCCGGCGCAGATACGCAGTATTTT. The full variable domain, its missing parts supplied by reference TRBV5-8 and TRBJ2-3, is EAGVTQSPTHLIKTRGQQATLRCSPISGHTSVYWYQQALGLGLQFLLWYDEGEERNRGNFPPRFSGRQFPNYSSELNVNALELEDSALYLCASSPTSGAGADTQYFGPGTRLTVL.

The CDR3 DNA is TGTGCCAGCAGCTTAAGCTCTTCGGGCGAGCAGTACTTC. Its protein is CASSLSSSGEQYF. The chain uses TRBV7-3 and TRBJ2-7; no clear D gene. The CDR3 is 13 amino acids. The germline CDR1 and CDR2 sequences are SGHTA and FQGTGA. The V end was cut by 1 base, the J end by 6 bases, with 10 bases between.

This clonotype qualifies as medium-sized. The chain links TRBV29-1 to TRBJ2-3; D is unclear. The V gene lost 5 bases and the J gene lost 4 bases, with 10 bases spanning the gap. This CDR3 has 12 residues. Looked up from germline, CDR1 is SQVTM and CDR2 is ANQGSEA. In DNA form, the CDR3 reads TGCAGCGTTCGGTTGGGATCAGATACGCAGTATTTT. Residues: CSVRLGSDTQYF.

In its sample, this clonotype was seen many times. The V gene is TRBV6-2 or TRBV6-3, the J gene TRBJ2-3, with 9 bases lining up with TRBD2. V lost 2 bases and J lost 4; bases outside the gene matches: 19. The germline V gene has CDR1 MNHEY and CDR2 SVGEGT. The CDR3 has 20 amino acids. The CDR3, as DNA: TGTGCCAGCAGTTACCGGGCGGGAGGGCCCTCTTATCCCGTTCCAGATACGCAGTATTTT. Translating gives CASSYRAGGPSYPVPDTQYF.

J is TRBJ2-7 and V is TRBV7-9; D is perhaps TRBD1 (6 bases). CDR3 length: 13 residues. Germline V gene sequence: CDR1 SEHNR, CDR2 FQNEAQ (reference sequence). V was pared by 4 bases and J by 11 bases, with 18 bases between. CDR3 amino acids: CASSSDFPGQKYF. The DNA of the CDR3 is TGTGCCAGCAGCTCCGACTTCCCGGGACAAAAGTACTTC.

The chain carries TRBV10-3 and TRBJ2-1; TRBD2 agrees at 7 bases. V was pared by 7 bases and J by 8 bases, with 17 bases of the junction left unmatched. This CDR3 has 16 residues. The V gene's germline CDR1 is ENHRY and CDR2 SYGVKD. The CDR3 DNA reads TGTGCCATCACCGGGATAATCGGCGGGAGAAGACATGAGCAGTTCTTC. Protein sequence: CAITGIIGGRRHEQFF.

The V gene is TRBV7-9, the J gene TRBJ2-2, with D unresolved. V was shortened by 5 bases and J by 6 bases, with 16 bases between the two germline ends. The CDR3 extends over 15 amino acids. In germline, CDR1 is SEHNR, CDR2 FQNEAQ (reference sequence). CDR3 sequence reads: CASSLGGSRPGELFF. The CDR3 coding sequence is TGTGCCAGCAGCCTAGGTGGCTCCCGCCCCGGGGAGCTGTTTTTT.

The chain carries TRBV6-1 and TRBJ2-7, with 13 bases aligning to TRBD2. The CDR3 is 15 residues long. The germline gives CDR1 MNHNS, CDR2 SASEGT. V lost 3 bases, J lost 5 bases, and 4 bases stayed unmatched. CDR3 nucleotides: TGTGCCAGCAGTGAGGTACTAGCGGGAGGGAACGAGCAGTACTTC. Translation gives CASSEVLAGGNEQYF.

This clonotype was seen a single time. The chain couples TRBV6-1 to TRBJ2-3; 12 bases fit TRBD1. Trimming took 2 bases from V and 8 from J; bases not matched to a gene: 5. CDR3 length: 15 amino acids. Germline CDR1 is MNHNS and CDR2 is SASEGT. Here the CDR3 DNA reads TGTGCCAGCAGTGAACAGGGGACAGGGGGCGGTACGCAGTATTTT. Translating it yields CASSEQGTGGGTQYF.

The V call is TRBV19, the J call TRBJ2-7, with 12 nucleotides matching TRBD2. The CDR3 spans 14 residues. Germline CDR1 is LNHDA and CDR2 is SQIVND (reference sequence). J lost 2 bases, V lost 4 bases, and 0 bases had no gene match. The CDR3 protein is CASSTSGRAYEQYF. As DNA, the CDR3 is TGTGCCAGTAGTACTAGCGGGAGGGCCTACGAGCAGTACTTC.